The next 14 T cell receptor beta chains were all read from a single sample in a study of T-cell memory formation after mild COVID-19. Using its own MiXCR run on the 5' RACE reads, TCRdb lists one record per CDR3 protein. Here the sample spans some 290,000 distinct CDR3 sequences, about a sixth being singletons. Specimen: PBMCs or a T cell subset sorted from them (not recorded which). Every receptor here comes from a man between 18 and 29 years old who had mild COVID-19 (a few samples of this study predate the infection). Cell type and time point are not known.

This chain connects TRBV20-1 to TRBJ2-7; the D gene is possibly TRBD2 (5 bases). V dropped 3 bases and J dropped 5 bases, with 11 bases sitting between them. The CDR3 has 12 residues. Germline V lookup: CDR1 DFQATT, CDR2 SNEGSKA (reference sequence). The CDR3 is CSARAGGDEQYF. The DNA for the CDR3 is TGCAGTGCTAGGGCGGGCGGCGACGAGCAGTACTTC.

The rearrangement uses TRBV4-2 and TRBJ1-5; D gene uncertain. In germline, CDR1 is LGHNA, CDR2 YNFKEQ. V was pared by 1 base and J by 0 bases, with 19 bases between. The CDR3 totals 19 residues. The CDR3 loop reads CASSQAFERPEYSNQPQHF. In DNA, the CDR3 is TGTGCCAGCAGCCAAGCGTTTGAAAGACCGGAATATAGCAATCAGCCCCAGCATTTT.

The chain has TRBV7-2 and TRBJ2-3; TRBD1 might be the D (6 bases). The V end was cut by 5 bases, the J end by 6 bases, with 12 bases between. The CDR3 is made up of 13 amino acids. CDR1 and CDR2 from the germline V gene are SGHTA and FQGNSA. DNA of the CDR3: TGTGCCAGCAGCCTCCTGCAGGGGGATACGCAGTATTTT. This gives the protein CASSLLQGDTQYF.

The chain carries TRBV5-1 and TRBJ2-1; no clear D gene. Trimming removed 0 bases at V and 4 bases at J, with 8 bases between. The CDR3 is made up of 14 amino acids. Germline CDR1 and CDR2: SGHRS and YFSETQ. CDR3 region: CASSLEAEYNEQFF. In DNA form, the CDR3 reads TGCGCCAGCAGCTTGGAGGCGGAGTACAATGAGCAGTTCTTC.

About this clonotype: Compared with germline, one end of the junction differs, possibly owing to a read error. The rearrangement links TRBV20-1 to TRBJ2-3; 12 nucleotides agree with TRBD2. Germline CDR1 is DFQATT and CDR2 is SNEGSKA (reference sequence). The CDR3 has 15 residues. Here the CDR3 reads CSAPLAGGSRDTQYF. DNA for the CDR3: TGCAGTGCTCCACTAGCGGGGGGCAGCAGAGATACGCAGTATTTT.

For the CDR3, the DNA is TGCAGTGCTCGAAGGCGGTCTAGCACAGATACGCAGTATTTT. This sequence encodes CSARRRSSTDTQYF. This chain joins TRBV20-1 and TRBJ2-3; no definite D call. The CDR3 runs to 14 residues. V was trimmed by 5 bases and J by 0 bases, leaving 12 bases between them. In germline, CDR1 is DFQATT, CDR2 SNEGSKA (reference sequence).

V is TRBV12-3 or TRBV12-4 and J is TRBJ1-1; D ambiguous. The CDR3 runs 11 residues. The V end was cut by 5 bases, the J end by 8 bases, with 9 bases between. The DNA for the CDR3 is TGTGCCAGCAGTATAGGGATCGAAGCTTTCTTT. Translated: CASSIGIEAFF.

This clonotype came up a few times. The CDR3 region is CSARTPQETQYF. The DNA of the CDR3 is TGCAGCGCTCGCACACCACAAGAGACCCAGTACTTC. The chain recombines TRBV20-1 with TRBJ2-5; D gene uncertain. The length of the CDR3 is 12 residues. The germline V gene encodes CDR1 DFQATT and CDR2 SNEGSKA (reference sequence).

CDR3 loop: CASSFSGETQYF. The CDR3, as DNA: TGCGCCAGCAGCTTTAGCGGGGAGACCCAGTACTTC. The V gene is TRBV5-1, the J gene TRBJ2-5; TRBD2 aligns across 7 bases. The germline CDR1 and CDR2 sequences are SGHRS and YFSETQ. The CDR3 covers 12 residues. V trimming: 2 bases; J trimming: 5 bases; junction bases outside the gene matches: 0.

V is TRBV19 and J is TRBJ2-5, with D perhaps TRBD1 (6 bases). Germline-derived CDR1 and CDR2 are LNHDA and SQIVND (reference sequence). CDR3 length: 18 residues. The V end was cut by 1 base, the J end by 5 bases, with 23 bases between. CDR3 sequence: CASSIGQGLVLGVETQYF. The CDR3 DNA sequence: TGTGCCAGTAGTATAGGGCAGGGGTTAGTGTTAGGGGTGGAGACCCAGTACTTC. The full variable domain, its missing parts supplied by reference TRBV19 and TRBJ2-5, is DGGITQSPKYLFRKEGQNVTLSCEQNLNHDAMYWYRQDPGQGLRLIYYSQIVNDFQKGDIAEGYSVSREKKESFPLTVTSAQKNPTAFYLCASSIGQGLVLGVETQYFGPGTRLLVL.

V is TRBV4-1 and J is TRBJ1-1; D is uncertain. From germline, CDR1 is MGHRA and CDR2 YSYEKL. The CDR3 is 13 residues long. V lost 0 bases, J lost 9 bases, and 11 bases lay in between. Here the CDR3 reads CASSQDHQVQAFF. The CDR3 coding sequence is TGCGCCAGCAGCCAAGATCATCAGGTACAAGCTTTCTTT.

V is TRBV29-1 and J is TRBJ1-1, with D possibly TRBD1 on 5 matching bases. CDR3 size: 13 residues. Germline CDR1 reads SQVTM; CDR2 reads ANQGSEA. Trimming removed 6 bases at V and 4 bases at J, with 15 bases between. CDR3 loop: CSVLTVQGTEAFF. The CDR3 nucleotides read TGCAGCGTCTTGACAGTCCAGGGCACTGAAGCTTTCTTT.

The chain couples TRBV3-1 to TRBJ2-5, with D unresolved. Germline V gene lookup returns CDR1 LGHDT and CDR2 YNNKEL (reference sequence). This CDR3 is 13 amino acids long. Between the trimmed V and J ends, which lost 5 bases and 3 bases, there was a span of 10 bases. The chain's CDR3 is CASSSQGKETQYF. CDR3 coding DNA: TGTGCCAGCAGCTCGCAAGGGAAAGAGACCCAGTACTTC.

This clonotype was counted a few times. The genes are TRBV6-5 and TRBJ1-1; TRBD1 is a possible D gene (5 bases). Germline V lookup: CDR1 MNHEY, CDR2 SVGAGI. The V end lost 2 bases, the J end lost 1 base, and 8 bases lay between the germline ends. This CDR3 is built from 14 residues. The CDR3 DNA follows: TGTGCCAGCAGTTACCGGACACCGAACACTGAAGCTTTCTTT. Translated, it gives CASSYRTPNTEAFF.